A selection of T cell receptor beta chains follows, all from one sample in a study of blood T cell repertoires in COVID-19. Repertoires were generated with immunoSEQ multiplex PCR, while TCRdb's copy carries only in-frame clones and drops some. This sample carries about 130,000 clones, roughly four fifths of them seen once, and the ten largest clones take 15% to 20%. Material for sequencing was PBMCs or T cells enriched from blood (not recorded which). The origin of the receptors is a man aged 25-40 years who had recovered from COVID-19. The CDR3 runs from the conserved cysteine through the conserved F or W. A D gene is named only where the DNA matches it firmly. Size is stated for part of the rows, as once, few or many counts, or as a class when the clone is expanded.

CDR3 DNA	CDR3 protein	clone size	D gene	V gene	J gene
TGTGCCAGTAGTCTCGGAGACGAGCAGTACTTC	CASSLGDEQYF	-	-	TRBV19	TRBJ2-7
TGTGCCAGCAGTCCCATCTTTAGCGGGAGGGGTTCTCAGACCCAGTACTTC	CASSPIFSGRGSQTQYF	-	TRBD2	TRBV6-6	TRBJ2-5
TGTGCCAGCAGTGAGTCGGGACATACATACACTGAAGCTTTCTTT	CASSESGHTYTEAFF	-	-	TRBV2	TRBJ1-1
TGTGCCAGCAGCCAAGTTTACTCTGCCGAGCAGTACTTC	CASSQVYSAEQYF	-	-	TRBV14	TRBJ2-7
TGTGCCAGCAGGACAGTTGCCATTGACAGGGGTAAAGAGACCCAGTACTTC	CASRTVAIDRGKETQYF	once	TRBD1	TRBV7-8	TRBJ2-5
TGTGCCTGGAGTGGCGGGTCGAACACCGGGGAGCTGTTTTTT	CAWSGGSNTGELFF	-	-	TRBV30	TRBJ2-2
TGTGCCTGGAGTGTTAAACGGACTAACACCGGGGAGCTGTTTTTT	CAWSVKRTNTGELFF	-	-	TRBV30	TRBJ2-2
TGTGCCAGCAGCTTAACAGGGGGCAAGTGGTCCTATAATTCACCCCTCCACTTT	CASSLTGGKWSYNSPLHF	-	TRBD1	TRBV7-2	TRBJ1-6
TGTGCCAGCAGGCTGAGACAGGGTTCCACCGGGGAGCTGTTTTTT	CASRLRQGSTGELFF	many	-	TRBV21-1	TRBJ2-2
TGCGCCAGCAGGTTGGGACAGCATCCGCGTCGGGACACTGAAGCTTTCTTT	CASRLGQHPRRDTEAFF	few	TRBD1	TRBV4-1	TRBJ1-1
TGTGCCAGCAGCCAGGGGTACGGCACCGGGGAGCTGTTTTTT	CASSQGYGTGELFF	-	-	TRBV7-3	TRBJ2-2
TGTGCCTGGAAGGGTCCGGACAAGAGCACAGATACGCAGTATTTT	CAWKGPDKSTDTQYF	-	-	TRBV30	TRBJ2-3
TGCGCCAGCAGCCCCGTGGCTAGCGGGGACAATGAGCAGTTCTTC	CASSPVASGDNEQFF	-	TRBD2	TRBV4-1	TRBJ2-1
TGCAGTGCTAGTGGGGCTAGCGGGAGGACGGCGGGCAATGAGCAGTTCTTC	CSASGASGRTAGNEQFF	-	TRBD2	TRBV20-1	TRBJ2-1
TGTGCCAGCAGCTTAGCTGGCGGTAGCACAGATACGCAGTATTTT	CASSLAGGSTDTQYF	-	-	TRBV11-3	TRBJ2-3
TGTGCCAGCAGCTTGGGACAGGGGGCAGGAAAACTGTTTTTT	CASSLGQGAGKLFF	-	TRBD1	TRBV5-4	TRBJ1-4
TGTGCCATCAGTGAGCGCGGGGCTAGCGGGACCGGCAATGAGCAGTTCTTC	CAISERGASGTGNEQFF	-	TRBD2	TRBV10-3	TRBJ2-1
TGTGCCAGCAGTCCTACAGGGTACCTAAGTGGCTACACCTTC	CASSPTGYLSGYTF	many	-	TRBV2	TRBJ1-2
TGTGCCAGCAGCACCGGGGTTTCGAATTCACCCCTCCACTTT	CASSTGVSNSPLHF	-	-	TRBV7-2	TRBJ1-6
TGTGCCAGCAGCCTCCTCCTTAACTATGGCTACACCTTC	CASSLLLNYGYTF	-	-	TRBV2	TRBJ1-2
TGTGCCAGCTCACCACCGGGACAGAGGGGATCTGAAGCTTTCTTT	CASSPPGQRGSEAFF	-	TRBD1	TRBV18	TRBJ1-1
TGCGCCAGCAGCTTGGGACTTCAAGAGACCCAGTACTTC	CASSLGLQETQYF	-	-	TRBV5-1	TRBJ2-5
TGTGCCAGCTCACCGGGACACCTTAATTCACCCCTCCACTTT	CASSPGHLNSPLHF	-	-	TRBV18	TRBJ1-6
TGTGCCAGCAGCCCGACCGGGAGCTCCTACGAGCAGTACTTC	CASSPTGSSYEQYF	-	-	TRBV9	TRBJ2-7
TGTGCCATCAGCCTCACAGGGACGTATGGCTACACCTTC	CAISLTGTYGYTF	-	-	TRBV10-3	TRBJ1-2
TGTGCCTGGAATGCGGGAGGGGTTGTCCAGCAGTTCTTC	CAWNAGGVVQQFF	-	TRBD2	TRBV30	TRBJ2-1
TGTGCCAGCAGCCAACCGGGACAGGGGGCGCTGACCCAGTACTTC	CASSQPGQGALTQYF	-	TRBD1	TRBV3-1/TRBV3-2	TRBJ2-5
TGTGCCATCAGTGAGTCCGCAGGTGACATCTCCAATGAGCAGTTCTTC	CAISESAGDISNEQFF	-	-	TRBV10-3	TRBJ2-1
TGCGCCAGCAGCCAAGATGAGCGGGTTGGGGCCAACGTCCTGACTTTC	CASSQDERVGANVLTF	few	-	TRBV4-1	TRBJ2-6
TGTGCCAGTAGTATCGGGTCTAGCGGAAGGGTTGAGCAGTACTTC	CASSIGSSGRVEQYF	-	TRBD2	TRBV19	TRBJ2-7
TGTGCCAGCAGCGTAGGCCAACAGGGTTACTCTGGAAACACCATATATTTT	CASSVGQQGYSGNTIYF	-	-	TRBV9	TRBJ1-3
TGTGCCAGCAGCCCCCCAAGGGCTAGCGGGGGATCGGAGACCCAGTACTTC	CASSPPRASGGSETQYF	-	TRBD2	TRBV9	TRBJ2-5
TGTGCCAGCAGCTTGGGGACAGGGTATGAGCAGTTCTTC	CASSLGTGYEQFF	-	TRBD1	TRBV5-4	TRBJ2-1
TGTGCCAGTACGGGAGCCGCTAGCACAGATACGCAGTATTTT	CASTGAASTDTQYF	-	-	TRBV9	TRBJ2-3
TGTGCCAGCAGTCTACAAGGGACAGGGGCCTACGAGCAGTACTTC	CASSLQGTGAYEQYF	-	TRBD1	TRBV25-1	TRBJ2-7
TGTGCCACCACCTTAGCGGGGGCCAGGGATACGCAGTATTTT	CATTLAGARDTQYF	-	TRBD2	TRBV5-8	TRBJ2-3
TGTGCCAGCAGCTCCCGGGACAGCTATGGCTACACCTTC	CASSSRDSYGYTF	-	-	TRBV21-1	TRBJ1-2
TGTGCCAGCAGCGTCCCAGCCGGGACTAGTGGAGATACGCAGTATTTT	CASSVPAGTSGDTQYF	once	TRBD2	TRBV7-3	TRBJ2-3